The 16 T cell receptor beta chains in this list originate from one sample, sequenced in a study of cytomegalovirus exposure and HLA in healthy donors. The PCR had 60 Vbeta and 13 Jbeta primers. Measured with immunoSEQ multiplex PCR; TCRdb has only the in-frame clones, and not every one. Found here are 85,000 to 100,000 clones, 60% to 80% of them singletons; the top ten hold approximately 3.8%. Sequenced: PBMCs. The receptors here all came from a woman between 40 and 50 years old in good health and CMV-seronegative.

This clone was recorded once. V and J are TRBV6-1 and TRBJ1-1; D gene uncertain. The CDR3 sequence is 12 residues long. Germline CDR1 and CDR2: MNHNS and SASEGT. V was pared by 3 bases and J by 5 bases, with 7 bases between. CDR3 residues: CASSEHRTEAFF. CDR3 DNA: TGTGCCAGCAGTGAGCACAGAACTGAAGCTTTCTTT.

This clone occurred once. The rearrangement links TRBV7-2 to TRBJ1-5, with D unclear. Trimming took off 2 bases at V and 0 bases at J, with 5 bases between the two ends. The CDR3 sequence is 14 residues long. Germline V gives CDR1 SGHTA, CDR2 FQGNSA. The DNA for the CDR3 is TGTGCCAGCAGCTTAACCTATAGCAATCAGCCCCAGCATTTT. This translates into CASSLTYSNQPQHF.

The chain has TRBV5-1 and TRBJ2-7; perhaps TRBD1 as D (5 bases). The CDR3 has 14 residues. Per the germline V gene, CDR1 is SGHRS and CDR2 is YFSETQ. V lost 4 bases, J lost 2 bases, and 13 bases lay in between. The CDR3 sequence: CASSPTGRTYEQYF. For the CDR3, the DNA is TGCGCCAGCAGCCCCACAGGAAGGACCTACGAGCAGTACTTC.

The V and J genes are TRBV4-3 and TRBJ2-7; D remains unclear. CDR3 length: 14 residues. V was shortened by 0 bases and J by 0 bases, with 6 bases between the two germline ends. Per germline, CDR1 LGHNA and CDR2 YSLEER. CDR3 sequence (DNA): TGCGCCAGCAGCCAAGATGCGGTCTCCTACGAGCAGTACTTC. Its protein product is CASSQDAVSYEQYF.

This clone was counted only a few times. V is TRBV5-1 and J is TRBJ2-2; the D is unclear. CDR1 and CDR2 from the germline V gene are SGHRS and YFSETQ. Deletions cut 0 bases from V and 0 bases from J, with 9 bases between. The CDR3 loop spans 16 amino acids. The CDR3 loop reads CASSLETAANTGELFF. DNA of the CDR3: TGCGCCAGCAGCTTGGAAACAGCCGCGAACACCGGGGAGCTGTTTTTT.

The chain has TRBV11-1 and TRBJ1-1; D perhaps matches TRBD1 (5 bases). CDR3 length equals 14 residues. Trimming removed 5 bases at V and 4 bases at J, with 14 bases between. Germline V lookup: CDR1 SGHAT, CDR2 FQDESV (reference sequence). In DNA, the CDR3 is TGTGCCAGCAGCAGGGGCGCGGGGGTCACTGAAGCTTTCTTT. Translation: CASSRGAGVTEAFF.

This sequence joins TRBV30 and TRBJ1-3; D possibly corresponds to TRBD1 (5 bases). Germline CDR1 and CDR2: GTSNPN and SVGIG (reference sequence). CDR3 length: 14 amino acids. The V end was cut by 2 bases, the J end by 2 bases, with 10 bases between. For the CDR3, the DNA is TGTGCCTGGAGTCCACGGGGGGCTGGAAACACCATATATTTT. It translates to CAWSPRGAGNTIYF.

V and J are TRBV5-4 and TRBJ2-7; 10 nucleotides match TRBD2. Germline lookup yields CDR1 SGHNT and CDR2 YYREEE (reference sequence). The CDR3 extends over 17 amino acids. The trim removed 0 bases at V and 5 bases at J, leaving 11 bases unmatched. The CDR3 here is CASSLAGLAPSRHEQYF. The CDR3 DNA reads TGTGCCAGCAGCTTGGCGGGACTAGCGCCGTCTCGCCACGAGCAGTACTTC.

About this clone itself: This same CDR3 is encoded by further DNA sequences in the sample. The chain combines TRBV18 with TRBJ1-2, with TRBD1 matching over 7 bases. V was pared by 3 bases and J by 3 bases, with 4 bases of the junction left unmatched. Germline V lookup: CDR1 KGHSH, CDR2 LQKENI. The CDR3 runs 14 residues. DNA for the CDR3: TGTGCCAGCTCACCTTTAGACAGGGACTATGGCTACACCTTC. Translated: CASSPLDRDYGYTF.

V gene TRBV30 combines with J gene TRBJ1-2, with D tentatively TRBD1 (5 bases). V gave up 3 bases and J gave up 4 bases, with 15 bases separating them. Germline CDR1 is GTSNPN and CDR2 is SVGIG (reference sequence). The CDR3 is 14 residues long. CDR3 loop: CAWRGRPKGYGYTF. In nucleotides, the CDR3 is TGTGCCTGGAGGGGGCGCCCCAAGGGCTATGGCTACACCTTC.

The chain links TRBV9 to TRBJ2-7, with D possibly matching TRBD1 (5 bases). CDR1 SGDLS and CDR2 YYNGEE come from the germline V gene. The CDR3 consists of 14 residues. Deletions cut 2 bases from V and 2 bases from J, with 11 bases between. The CDR3 nucleotides are TGTGCCAGCAGCGTGGGCAGGGCTGCCTACGAGCAGTACTTC. Translating it yields CASSVGRAAYEQYF.

This clone was seen once. The chain links TRBV18 to TRBJ1-2; D is possibly TRBD1 (6 bases). Trimming left V 4 bases short and J 6 bases short, with 12 bases between. Germline assignment: CDR1 KGHSH and CDR2 LQKENI. The CDR3 is 13 amino acids. CDR3 amino acids: CASSRTGTNGYTF. The CDR3 nucleotides are TGTGCCAGCTCACGGACCGGGACAAATGGCTACACCTTC.

V usage is TRBV5-4 and J usage is TRBJ1-1, with TRBD1 identical over 10 bases. V lost 6 bases to trimming and J lost 5 bases; unmatched junction nucleotides: 7. The germline V gene encodes CDR1 SGHNT and CDR2 YYREEE (reference sequence). This CDR3 has 14 residues. The CDR3 DNA reads TGTGCCAGCAACCAGGGACAGGGGAAAACTGAAGCTTTCTTT. This codes for CASNQGQGKTEAFF. Full variable domain (outside the CDR3, taken from reference TRBV5-4 and TRBJ1-1): ETGVTQSPTHLIKTRGQQVTLRCSSQSGHNTVSWYQQALGQGPQFIFQYYREEENGRGNFPPRFSGLQFPNYSSELNVNALELDDSALYLCASNQGQGKTEAFFGQGTRLTVV.

V and J are TRBV7-2 and TRBJ2-7; no firm D call. Trimming shortened V by 3 bases and J by 0 bases, and 3 bases separated the two germline ends. The germline gives CDR1 SGHTA, CDR2 FQGNSA. This CDR3 has 12 residues. CDR3 nucleotides: TGTGCCAGCAGCTTTAGCTCCTACGAGCAGTACTTC. As protein: CASSFSSYEQYF.

This clone has just a few counts. The chain recombines TRBV12-5 with TRBJ2-2, with D perhaps TRBD1 (5 bases). V was clipped by 6 bases and J by 0 bases, with 8 bases between them. CDR3 size: 14 residues. CDR1 and CDR2 (germline): LGHNT, FRNRAP. The CDR3 protein is CASGSGSNTGELFF. Here the CDR3 DNA reads TGTGCTAGTGGGTCAGGGTCGAACACCGGGGAGCTGTTTTTT.

The V and J genes are TRBV7-3 and TRBJ1-3, with D possibly matching TRBD1 (6 bases). The germline gives CDR1 SGHTA, CDR2 FQGTGA. CDR3 length: 16 amino acids. Trimming took 5 bases from V and 0 from J, leaving 14 bases between them. The CDR3 is CASSVGQPNSGNTIYF. CDR3 coding DNA: TGTGCCAGCAGCGTTGGACAGCCGAACTCTGGAAACACCATATATTTT. Together with reference TRBV7-3 and TRBJ1-3, the CDR3 gives the full variable domain: GAGVSQTPSNKVTEKGKYVELRCDPISGHTALYWYRQSLGQGPEFLIYFQGTGAADDSGLPNDRFFAVRPEGSVSTLKIQRTERGDSAVYLCASSVGQPNSGNTIYFGEGSWLTVV.